Below, 10 T cell receptor beta chains from the same sample are listed, as sequenced in a study of T-cell memory formation after mild COVID-19 (dated by TCRdb to the early 2020s). Library method: 5' RACE. TCRdb records Illumina NovaSeq 6000 as the sequencer. Through fastp at Q25 and MiXCR, TCRdb rebuilt clones from the public reads, retaining in-frame beta chains. Entries are consolidated by CDR3 protein sequence, retaining the most common genes and DNA. The sample records 350,000 to 500,000 distinct CDR3 sequences, more than 15% of which are singletons. The ten biggest clones cover 20% to 25% of the sample. The specimen sequenced was PBMCs or a T cell subset sorted from them (not recorded which). All receptors derive from a young man who had mild COVID-19 (a few samples of this study predate the infection). The sample titles of this study are shuffled in the database, so cell type and time point are left out; the donor was told from shared clones.

This clonotype has more than one count but fewer than ten. The rearrangement joins TRBV10-1 to TRBJ2-2, with D hard to call. CDR1 is WNHNN, CDR2 SYGVQD, per germline (reference sequence). This CDR3 spans 15 amino acids. Trimming pared 0 bases from V and 0 bases from J, leaving 5 bases between. Written as DNA, the CDR3 is TGCGCCAGCAGTGAGTCAATCGCGAACACCGGGGAGCTGTTTTTT. It translates to CASSESIANTGELFF.

In this sample, this clonotype turned up many times. CDR3 sequence: CASMTYEQYV. Written as DNA, the CDR3 is TGTGCCTCAATGACATACGAGCAGTACGTC. The chain combines TRBV24-1 with TRBJ2-7; D is ambiguous. The V end was cut by 12 bases, the J end by 4 bases, with 9 bases between. This CDR3 has 10 amino acids. Germline lookup yields CDR1 KGHDR and CDR2 SFDVKD.

This chain links TRBV4-3 with TRBJ2-2; D is ambiguous. The germline V and J ends were trimmed by 0 bases and 4 bases, with 6 bases remaining between them. The CDR3 extends over 14 amino acids. CDR1 and CDR2 (germline): LGHNA, YSLEER. In nucleotides, the CDR3 is TGCGCCAGCAGCCAAGATATGAGCACCGGGGAGCTGTTTTTT. Amino acids: CASSQDMSTGELFF.

V usage is TRBV12-3 or TRBV12-4 and J usage is TRBJ1-5, with D unresolved. Between the trimmed V and J ends, which lost 3 bases and 9 bases, there was a span of 15 bases. The CDR3 sequence is 14 residues long. CDR3 loop: CASSLRPVDPPQHF. CDR3 DNA sequence: TGTGCCAGCAGTTTGAGGCCGGTCGATCCGCCCCAGCATTTT.

This clonotype was detected only a few times. The chain is built from TRBV6-5 and TRBJ2-2; D remains unclear. From germline, CDR1 is MNHEY and CDR2 SVGAGI. This CDR3 has 16 amino acids. V dropped 2 bases and J dropped 5 bases, with 15 bases sitting between them. CDR3 coding DNA: TGTGCCAGCAGTTACCGGGTGCAGGTTGAGACCGGGGAGCTGTTTTTT. This encodes CASSYRVQVETGELFF.

This clonotype occurred once. The chain employs TRBV7-9 and TRBJ1-3, with D unresolved. CDR3 length: 15 amino acids. CDR1 is SEHNR and CDR2 is FQNEAQ in the germline V gene (reference sequence). The V gene lost 4 bases and the J gene lost 0 bases, with 10 bases spanning the gap. This CDR3 reads CASSSLLISGNTIYF. The CDR3 region has the DNA TGTGCCAGCAGCTCCCTTCTGATCTCTGGAAACACCATATATTTT.

This clonotype was observed a few times. This sequence joins TRBV30 and TRBJ2-7; D possibly corresponds to TRBD2 (5 bases). Per the germline V gene, CDR1 is GTSNPN and CDR2 is SVGIG (reference sequence). The CDR3 covers 16 residues. The germline V and J ends were trimmed by 1 base and 4 bases, with 20 bases remaining between them. The CDR3: CAWSAEDYSYIYEQYF. The DNA of the CDR3 is TGTGCCTGGAGTGCAGAAGACTACTCATACATATACGAGCAGTACTTC.

V usage is TRBV5-1 and J usage is TRBJ2-7, with D unresolved. V was trimmed by 5 bases and J by 2 bases, leaving 8 bases between them. This CDR3 is built from 12 residues. Per the germline V gene, CDR1 is SGHRS and CDR2 is YFSETQ. The CDR3 region has the DNA TGCGCCAGCAGGGGTCCCACCTACGAGCAGTACTTC. Translating it yields CASRGPTYEQYF.

This clonotype was picked up a small number of times. The J gene is TRBJ2-4, the V gene TRBV5-1; possibly TRBD1 for D (7 bases). This CDR3 spans 14 amino acids. Per germline, CDR1 SGHRS and CDR2 YFSETQ. Trimming shortened V by 4 bases and J by 5 bases, and 13 bases separated the two germline ends. The CDR3 DNA is TGCGCCAGCAGCGGAGGGGGCATCGAAAACATTCAGTACTTC. Residues: CASSGGGIENIQYF.

This clonotype was counted only a few times. The genes are TRBV10-3 and TRBJ2-6; 11 positions agree with TRBD1. Germline CDR1 and CDR2: ENHRY and SYGVKD. Losses at the gene ends were 6 bases for V and 2 bases for J; bases not matched to a gene: 6. The CDR3 has 17 residues. DNA for the CDR3: TGTGCCATCAGCGGACAGGGGGCAGGAACTGGGGCCAACGTCCTGACTTTC. Its protein product is CAISGQGAGTGANVLTF.